This TCR beta chain stems from a study of blood T cell repertoires in COVID-19. Study overall: Acute-phase and convalescent COVID-19 samples originated in the United States, Italy and Spain.

Here immunoSEQ multiplex PCR was the method, and the copy in TCRdb shows in-frame clones only, minus some. In the table there are fewer than 400,000 clones, around 85% of which are singletons. Participants, roughly 18 to 90 years old, spanned around 26 US areas. Participants' reported clinical history set cohort assignment. The germline gives CDR1 SGDLS, CDR2 YYNGEE. V lost 3 bases and J 2 bases, leaving 17 bases between the germline ends. CDR3 length equals 16 residues. The rearrangement links TRBV9 to TRBJ1-1; weak D call: TRBD1 (5 bases). This receptor was taken from a woman in her thirties who had been exposed to COVID-19. Sequenced: PBMCs or T cells enriched from blood (not recorded which). The CDR3 coding sequence is TGTGCCAGCAGCGCCACCCCCAGGGAAACAAACACTGAAGCTTTCTTT. Protein sequence: CASSATPRETNTEAFF.